One and the same sample provided the 10 T cell receptor beta chains below, sequenced in a study of response to subunit inactivated influenza vaccine (dated by TCRdb to between 2017 and 2018). The library was obtained by RT-PCR. The listed sequencing device is Illumina HiSeq 2500. TCRdb trimmed the raw reads at Q25, called clones with MiXCR and kept productive beta chains. One record per CDR3 amino acid sequence lists the most common genes and DNA. This sample has roughly 570,000 distinct CDR3 sequences in its table, and 12% to 15% of those were observed once. Roughly 10% of the sample is in the top ten clones. The sequencing used PBMCs from blood, collected about 11 days after vaccination. Receptors originate from a man aged 45 to 65 who received an inactivated influenza vaccine. Donor details come from another sample of the same person, matched by shared clones.

This clonotype has only a few counts. The rearrangement uses TRBV7-9 and TRBJ2-3, with TRBD1 matching over 10 bases. The length of the CDR3 is 15 residues. Germline CDR1 and CDR2: SEHNR and FQNEAQ (reference sequence). Trimming cost V 5 bases and J 2 bases; bases outside gene matches: 4. The chain's CDR3 is CASSRGQGPTDTQYF. The CDR3 DNA sequence: TGTGCCAGCAGCAGGGGACAGGGGCCCACAGATACGCAGTATTTT.

The gene calls are TRBV15 and TRBJ2-1, with 12 bases matching TRBD2. V dropped 5 bases and J dropped 6; count of bases not matched to a gene: 8. CDR1 is LNHNV, CDR2 YYDKDF, per germline (reference sequence). This CDR3 is built from 16 residues. This chain's CDR3 is CATSPRTSGDRNEQFF. DNA for the CDR3: TGTGCCACCAGCCCTCGGACTAGCGGGGACCGCAATGAGCAGTTCTTC.

The genes are TRBV4-2 and TRBJ1-1, with TRBD1 matching over 9 bases. CDR1 LGHNA and CDR2 YNFKEQ come from the germline V gene. J was trimmed by 2 bases and V by 3 bases; bases with no gene match: 16. The CDR3 totals 19 residues. CDR3 region: CASSQDRGRTGDSNTEAFF. DNA of the CDR3: TGTGCCAGCAGCCAGGACAGGGGACGGACAGGGGACTCAAACACTGAAGCTTTCTTT.

This clonotype has a handful of counts. The chain links TRBV15 to TRBJ2-7; D may be TRBD1 or TRBD2 (5 bases each). There are 15 residues in the CDR3. In germline, CDR1 is LNHNV, CDR2 YYDKDF (reference sequence). V lost 2 bases, J lost 0 bases, and 11 bases lay in between. This CDR3 reads CATSRPHGGSYEQYF. For the CDR3, the DNA is TGTGCCACCAGCAGACCCCATGGGGGCTCCTACGAGCAGTACTTC.

This sequence joins TRBV2 and TRBJ2-5, with a tentative D call TRBD1 (6 bases). The CDR3 consists of 17 residues. The ends were cut back, 5 bases at V and 4 bases at J, with 23 bases in the middle. Germline assignment: CDR1 SNHLY and CDR2 FYNNEI. The CDR3 region has the DNA TGTGCCAGCAGTAGAGAATACGGACAGCGGAAAGGAGAGACCCAGTACTTC. This sequence encodes CASSREYGQRKGETQYF.

In its sample, this clonotype was seen a few times. V usage is TRBV6-2 or TRBV6-3 and J usage is TRBJ2-1; 11 nucleotides agree with TRBD1. The CDR3 is 15 amino acids. CDR1 is MNHEY and CDR2 is SVGEGT in the germline V gene. V lost 8 bases, J lost 7 bases, and 10 bases stayed unmatched. The CDR3 DNA follows: TGTGCCAGCGGAACCAGGACAGGGGGCCGAAATGAGCAGTTCTTC. This encodes CASGTRTGGRNEQFF.

The chain employs TRBV9 and TRBJ2-3; D uncertain. CDR1 is SGDLS and CDR2 is YYNGEE in the germline V gene. The V end was cut by 2 bases, the J end by 1 base, with 8 bases between. The CDR3 runs to 14 residues. The CDR3 sequence is CASSVPEGTDTQYF. In nucleotides, the CDR3 is TGTGCCAGCAGCGTTCCCGAGGGCACAGATACGCAGTATTTT.

J is TRBJ2-7 and V is TRBV21-1; the tabulated D call, TRBD2, remains unverified against the DNA. TRBV21-1 is a pseudogene. The CDR3 loop spans 12 amino acids. CDR3 nucleotides: TGTGCCCCCTCGGCTAGTATCTACGAGCAGTACTTC. It yields the protein CAPSASIYEQYF.

In its sample, this clonotype was seen a few times. The CDR3 loop reads CASSLGFRTKTYEQYF. In nucleotides, the CDR3 is TGTGCCAGCAGCTTGGGTTTTCGGACGAAAACCTACGAGCAGTACTTC. The chain uses TRBV5-6 and TRBJ2-7; no clear D gene. Germline CDR1 reads SGHDT; CDR2 reads YYEEEE. V was shortened by 0 bases and J by 2 bases, with 15 bases between the two germline ends. The CDR3 length is 16 residues.

This clonotype was counted a few times. This chain connects TRBV6-5 to TRBJ2-1, with D unclear. Trimming cost V 0 bases and J 7 bases, with 16 bases left between them. This CDR3 has 16 residues. Germline CDR1 and CDR2: MNHEY and SVGAGI. The CDR3 spells CASSYSRTTTANEQFF. CDR3 sequence (DNA): TGTGCCAGCAGTTACTCAAGGACCACAACCGCAAATGAGCAGTTCTTC.